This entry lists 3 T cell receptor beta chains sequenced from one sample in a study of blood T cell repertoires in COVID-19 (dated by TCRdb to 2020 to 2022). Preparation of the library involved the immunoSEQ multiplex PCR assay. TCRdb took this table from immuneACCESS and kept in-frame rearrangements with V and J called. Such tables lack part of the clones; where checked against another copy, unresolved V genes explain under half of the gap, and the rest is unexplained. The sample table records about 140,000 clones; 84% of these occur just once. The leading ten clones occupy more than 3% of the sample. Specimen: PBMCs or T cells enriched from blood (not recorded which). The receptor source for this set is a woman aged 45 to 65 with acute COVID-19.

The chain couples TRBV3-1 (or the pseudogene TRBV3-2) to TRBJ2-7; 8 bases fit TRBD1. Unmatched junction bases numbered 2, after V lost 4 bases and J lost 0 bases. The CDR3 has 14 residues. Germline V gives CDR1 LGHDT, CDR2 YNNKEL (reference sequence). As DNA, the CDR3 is TGTGCCAGCAGCCGGGACAGGTTCTCCTACGAGCAGTACTTC. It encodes CASSRDRFSYEQYF.

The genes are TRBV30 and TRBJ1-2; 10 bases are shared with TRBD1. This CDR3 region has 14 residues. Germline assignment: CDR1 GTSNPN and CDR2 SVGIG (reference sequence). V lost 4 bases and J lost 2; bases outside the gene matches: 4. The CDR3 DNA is TGTGCCTGGACCCGGGACAGGGGAAACTATGGCTACACCTTC. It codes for CAWTRDRGNYGYTF. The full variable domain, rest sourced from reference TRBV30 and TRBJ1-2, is SQTIHQWPATLVQPVGSPLSLECTVEGTSNPNLYWYRQAAGRGLQLLFYSVGIGQISSEVPQNLSASRPQDRQFILSSKKLLLSDSGFYLCAWTRDRGNYGYTFGSGTRLTVV.

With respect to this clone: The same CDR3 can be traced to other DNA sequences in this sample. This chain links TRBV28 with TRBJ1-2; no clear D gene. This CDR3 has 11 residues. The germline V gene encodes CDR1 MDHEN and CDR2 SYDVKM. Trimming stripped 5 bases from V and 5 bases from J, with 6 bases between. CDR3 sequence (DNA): TGTGCCAGCAGTCCTCAGTATGGCTACACCTTC. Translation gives CASSPQYGYTF.